This TCR beta chain emerged from a study of blood T cells in healthy people across ages. General study findings and limits: TCR beta diversity tracked closely with naive T cell percentage.

CDR3 size: 11 residues. The V end lost 8 bases, the J end lost 3 bases, and 7 bases lay between the germline ends. Germline-derived CDR1 and CDR2 are SNHLY and FYNNEI. Next came a second PCR, run for about 7 to 12 cycles, which used a sample-barcoded 5' primer along with a J-beta primer mix. TCRdb re-called the 5' RACE reads with MiXCR, one entry per CDR3 protein. The sample records some 1.7 million distinct CDR3 sequences, roughly 27% being singletons. Each donor's blood draw was roughly 9.5 milliliters of peripheral blood. Per sample, a minimum of 6 million PBMCs were isolated. A minimum of 5 micrograms of total RNA was extracted per sample. This clonotype was seen only a few times. What it binds is unknown.

Sequencing was carried out using blood. The chain employs TRBV2 and TRBJ1-2; D is uncertain. This TCR came from a woman in her twenties or thirties in good health. CDR3 sequence: CASAGDYGYTF. In DNA, the CDR3 is TGTGCCAGCGCCGGGGACTATGGCTACACCTTC.